The 18 T cell receptor beta chains in this list originate from one sample, sequenced in a study of CD8 T cells in ankylosing spondylitis. TCRdb itself ran the 5' RACE reads through MiXCR, one entry per CDR3 protein. Altogether 250,000 to 300,000 distinct CDR3 sequences are present, around 19% being singletons, with the ten largest covering about 8.2%. Material: blood, either unsorted or a sorted T cell fraction (not recorded which). These receptors were taken from a male donor with ankylosing spondylitis or in good health (not recorded which).

Regarding this clonotype: A clone one base away is much larger, so this may be a read error. CDR3 sequence (DNA): TGTGCCAGCAGCTTGGGGGTAAGCTCCTACGCGCAGTACGTC. This sequence encodes CASSLGVSSYAQYV. This rearrangement joins TRBV5-5 to TRBJ2-7; no reliable D call. Germline assignment: CDR1 SGHKS and CDR2 YYEKEE (reference sequence). The CDR3 runs to 14 residues.

This clonotype occurred many times. V is TRBV5-1 and J is TRBJ2-1, with a weak D call TRBD2 (5 bases). This CDR3 is 15 amino acids long. The V end lost 2 bases, the J end lost 0 bases, and 9 bases lay between the germline ends. Germline V lookup: CDR1 SGHRS, CDR2 YFSETQ. CDR3 amino acids: CASSFGGSSYNEQFF. The CDR3 coding sequence is TGCGCCAGCAGCTTCGGTGGGAGCTCCTACAATGAGCAGTTCTTC.

The sample holds a few counts of this clonotype. The chain recombines TRBV12-3 or TRBV12-4 with TRBJ1-5; 9 nucleotides agree with TRBD1. The CDR3 runs 15 residues. V lost 3 bases and J lost 4; bases outside the gene matches: 4. CDR3 nucleotides: TGTGCCAGCAGTTTCTCTGGGACAGGGAATCAGCCCCAGCATTTT. It specifies CASSFSGTGNQPQHF.

This clonotype has more than one count but fewer than ten. This rearrangement joins TRBV6-1 to TRBJ2-7; 10 nucleotides line up with TRBD1. V lost 5 bases and J lost 7; bases outside the gene matches: 8. Germline CDR1 and CDR2: MNHNS and SASEGT. CDR3 length: 14 residues. This CDR3 reads CASSPRTGGEEQYV. The CDR3 nucleotides are TGTGCCAGCAGTCCCCGGACAGGGGGGGAAGAGCAGTACGTC.

This clonotype has a count of ten or more. The chain is built from TRBV11-1 and TRBJ1-6; 10 nucleotides match TRBD1. With V trimmed by 3 bases and J by 7 bases, 6 bases remained unmatched. Germline CDR1 SGHAT, CDR2 FQDESV (reference sequence). The CDR3 runs to 16 residues. As DNA, the CDR3 is TGTGCCAGCAGCTTCAAACCGGGACAGGGGAATTCACCCCTCCACTTT. Its protein is CASSFKPGQGNSPLHF.

This clonotype showed up just a few times. This sequence joins TRBV5-1 and TRBJ1-5; D not resolved. Trimming cost V 5 bases and J 3 bases, with 15 bases left between them. Looked up from germline, CDR1 is SGHRS and CDR2 is YFSETQ. The CDR3 runs to 15 residues. Written as DNA, the CDR3 is TGCGCCAGCAGTCCCGATGCGGGATCCAATCAGCCCCAGCATTTT. Protein product: CASSPDAGSNQPQHF.

This clonotype was seen only a few times. The CDR3 bases are TGTGCCAGCAGGGAACTGGACAGGGGGAAGGAAAAACTGTTTTTT. Translated, it gives CASRELDRGKEKLFF. The chain recombines TRBV28 with TRBJ1-4; TRBD1 aligns across 10 bases. Per the germline V gene, CDR1 is MDHEN and CDR2 is SYDVKM. Losses at the gene ends were 6 bases for V and 8 bases for J; bases not matched to a gene: 9. The CDR3 has 15 residues. The complete variable domain, with remaining parts taken from reference TRBV28 and TRBJ1-4, reads DVKVTQSSRYLVKRTGEKVFLECVQDMDHENMFWYRQDPGLGLRLIYFSYDVKMKEKGDIPEGYSVSREKKERFSLILESASTNQTSMYLCASRELDRGKEKLFFGSGTQLSVL.

This clonotype was detected only a few times. The CDR3 is CASRPGYSGNTIYF. In DNA form, the CDR3 reads TGTGCCAGCAGACCGGGCTACTCTGGAAACACCATATATTTT. The chain recombines TRBV2 with TRBJ1-3; D uncertain. Germline V gene sequence: CDR1 SNHLY, CDR2 FYNNEI. The CDR3 spans 14 residues. The ends were cut back, 6 bases at V and 0 bases at J, with 9 bases in the middle.

A few counts support this clonotype. The chain has TRBV27 and TRBJ2-2; 10 bases are a match to TRBD1. The V segment lost 5 bases and the J segment 2 bases; nucleotides outside the gene matches: 8. The germline V gene encodes CDR1 MNHEY and CDR2 SMNVEV (reference sequence). The CDR3 sequence is 17 residues long. CDR3 residues: CASSHSTGGANTGELFF. In DNA form, the CDR3 reads TGTGCCAGCAGTCATTCGACAGGGGGCGCAAACACCGGGGAGCTGTTTTTT.

The chain is built from TRBV19 and TRBJ2-1, with a possible D match to TRBD1 (5 bases). Trimming cost V 10 bases and J 6 bases, with 22 bases left between them. There are 15 residues in the CDR3. Germline loops: CDR1 LNHDA, CDR2 SQIVND (reference sequence). The CDR3: CATKGQGQVFNEQFF. The CDR3 region has the DNA TGTGCCACCAAAGGACAAGGGCAGGTTTTCAATGAGCAGTTCTTC.

CDR3 nucleotides: TGCGCCAGCAGCTTGGGTCCCAATGAAAAACTGTTTTTT. Protein sequence: CASSLGPNEKLFF. V and J are TRBV5-1 and TRBJ1-4; no clear D. V lost 0 bases and J 5 bases, leaving 5 bases between the germline ends. Germline assignment: CDR1 SGHRS and CDR2 YFSETQ. This CDR3 has 13 residues. The full variable domain, with the rest looked up from reference TRBV5-1 and TRBJ1-4, is KAGVTQTPRYLIKTRGQQVTLSCSPISGHRSVSWYQQTPGQGLQFLFEYFSETQRNKGNFPGRFSGRQFSNSRSEMNVSTLELGDSALYLCASSLGPNEKLFFGSGTQLSVL.

This clonotype showed up just a few times. The J gene is TRBJ2-2, the V gene TRBV5-1; unclear D gene. The CDR3 sequence is 16 residues long. Deletions cut 2 bases from V and 0 bases from J, with 11 bases between. Germline V gene sequence: CDR1 SGHRS, CDR2 YFSETQ. CDR3 nucleotides: TGCGCCAGCAGCTTATCTGCACGAACGAACACCGGGGAGCTGTTTTTT. As protein: CASSLSARTNTGELFF.

The chain employs TRBV20-1 and TRBJ2-2, with D possibly being TRBD1 or TRBD2 (5 bases each). Germline V lookup: CDR1 DFQATT, CDR2 SNEGSKA (reference sequence). The CDR3 loop spans 15 amino acids. The ends were cut back, 1 base at V and 0 bases at J, with 9 bases in the middle. This chain's CDR3 is CSARALGPNTGELFF. The CDR3 DNA sequence: TGCAGTGCTAGAGCACTGGGACCGAACACCGGGGAGCTGTTTTTT.

V gene TRBV7-8 combines with J gene TRBJ2-1; TRBD1 aligns across 8 bases. V was clipped by 5 bases and J by 3 bases; unmatched bases: 9. Looked up from germline, CDR1 is SGHVS and CDR2 is FQNEAQ. The CDR3 loop spans 16 amino acids. The CDR3 reads CASSPGQGVLYNEQFF. The DNA for the CDR3 is TGTGCCAGCAGCCCAGGACAGGGCGTCCTCTACAATGAGCAGTTCTTC.

At least ten counts were recorded for this clonotype. For the CDR3, the DNA is TGCGCCAGCAGCTTGGAGGTTCTCTACAATGAGCAGTTCTTC. It codes for CASSLEVLYNEQFF. The rearrangement links TRBV5-1 to TRBJ2-1; the D is unclear. This CDR3 has 14 amino acids. With 0 bases removed from V and 3 bases from J, the gap between germline ends came to 7 bases. Looked up from germline, CDR1 is SGHRS and CDR2 is YFSETQ.

This rearrangement joins TRBV7-9 to TRBJ1-4; 9 bases are shared with TRBD1. This CDR3 has 14 residues. Per germline, CDR1 SEHNR and CDR2 FQNEAQ (reference sequence). J lost 6 bases, V lost 6 bases, and 5 bases had no gene match. The chain's CDR3 is CASSGGQGDEKLFF. The CDR3 nucleotides read TGTGCCAGCAGTGGGGGACAGGGTGATGAAAAACTGTTTTTT.

Only a few counts were recorded for this clonotype. The V and J genes are TRBV2 and TRBJ1-2, with D perhaps TRBD1 (6 bases). In germline, CDR1 is SNHLY, CDR2 FYNNEI. The CDR3 spans 12 residues. Trimming shortened V by 10 bases and J by 3 bases, and 12 bases separated the two germline ends. The CDR3 region has the DNA TGTGCCAAGGGGGGCAGGGACTATGGCTACACCTTC. Translated, it gives CAKGGRDYGYTF.

The chain's CDR3 is CSAAGTEQWAQHF. CDR3 nucleotides: TGCAGTGCAGCCGGGACGGAGCAATGGGCCCAGCATTTT. V and J are TRBV20-1 and TRBJ1-5, with D perhaps TRBD1 (5 bases). The CDR3 runs 13 residues. Trimming took off 6 bases at V and 11 bases at J, with 20 bases between the two ends. Germline V gives CDR1 DFQATT, CDR2 SNEGSKA (reference sequence).